This T cell receptor (beta chain) was observed in a study of T cell responses to AZD1222 COVID-19 vaccine (dated by TCRdb to the early 2020s). In the study overall: AZD1222 recipients given second doses at about 4 weeks or at about 12 weeks were pooled, since spike-specific TCR depth and breadth were not found to differ between the two schedules. A total of just over 230 trial participants underwent TCR sequencing, of whom around 210 had received two doses of AZD1222 and roughly 26 had received two doses of the MenACWY control vaccine. Trial participants were enrolled into age subgroups of 18-55, 56-69 and 70-plus years, which contained around 150, 29 and 61 TCR-sequenced participants, respectively.

The CDR3 regions of human TCRbeta chains were analyzed by immunosequencing. The paper's processing steps were these. TCRs in the repertoires were matched against a reference library of SARS-CoV-2-specific TCRs that had been generated with the MIRA antigen-specificity platform. Breadth was defined as the fraction of unique TCRs that were SARS-CoV-2-associated. Depth was defined as the fraction of total T cells that were SARS-CoV-2-associated. Using the MIRA data, each spike-specific TCR was assigned both to the spike region to which the TCR was reactive and to a CD4 or CD8 class. Log10-transformed breadth and depth values were compared by one-way ANOVA with Sidak's multiple comparisons tests. As stored in TCRdb, this immuneACCESS dataset retains in-frame rearrangements with V and J assigned. A fraction of the clones does not appear; measured against another copy, unresolved V genes explain less than half of the discrepancy, and the remainder lacks a known reason. For V, J and clone size, that table is used; D and trimming come from the DNA. This sample comprises 200,000 or so clones, 90% to 95% of them detected only once. The ten largest make up roughly 9.8% of the sample.

As for this clone: The clone's antigen remains unknown. Qualities for individual bases were not recorded, and no much larger clone is one base off.

In the paper's terms, the time point label means: baseline before first vaccination. Samples from vaccinated people were obtained from the UK trials COV001 and COV002, which included a single-blind randomized controlled phase 2/3 trial of AZD1222 (ChAdOx1 nCoV-19) in healthy adults. Trial participant PBMC samples were collected at day 0 and day 28 after the second dose for TCRbeta chain sequencing. Trimming removed 0 bases from V and 4 bases from J; the gene matches leave 8 bases unexplained. Reading the germline V gene gives CDR1 LGHNA and CDR2 YSLEER. The CDR3 numbers 16 residues from cysteine through phenylalanine. Only CDR3 DNA is held: 48 bases, read in frame from base 1. Results the study describes overall, beyond this receptor: Participants were mostly white British and included more females than males, and it was suggested by the authors that clonal diversity may have been underestimated. In the small 56-69-year group, the increase in depth fell short of significance, most likely because of low power. CD4 TCRs associated with the vaccine covered the entire spike protein, and the dominant responses were in regions 160-218 and 743-854. After two AZD1222 doses, spike-specific TCR breadth and depth were significantly higher than at day 0 and than in MenACWY recipients. Because no day 14 peak-response samples were available, the repertoires could be characterized only after the peak T cell response. Conclusions about previously exposed vaccinees were limited because only a handful of AZD1222 recipients were SARS-CoV-2 seropositive at baseline. Reportedly, almost half of the unique spike-specific TCRs recognized epitopes lying outside the regions that are mutated in the B.1.351 and B.1.1.7 variants.

The chain is assembled from TRBV4-3 and TRBJ1-2; TRBD1 lines up with 7 middle nucleotides. The source was peripheral blood, collected on day 0 of AZD1222 vaccination. This receptor was taken from an adult in good health. The CDR3 protein is CASSQEDRATSYGYTF. The sequenced DNA is TGCGCCAGCAGCCAAGAAGACAGGGCCACCTCCTATGGCTACACCTTC.